Listed below are T cell receptor beta chains from one sample, sequenced in a study of cytomegalovirus exposure and HLA in healthy donors. Here immunoSEQ multiplex PCR was the method, and the copy in TCRdb shows in-frame clones only, minus some. Its listing shows 190,000 or so clones. Source material: PBMCs. Every receptor here comes from a boy younger than 18 in good health and CMV-seronegative. The CDR3 runs from the conserved cysteine through the conserved F or W. A D gene is named only where the DNA matches it firmly.

D gene | J gene | V gene | CDR3 DNA | CDR3 protein
- | TRBJ1-2 | TRBV27 | TGTGCCAGCAGGCAGGTTTCGGGGAAGGTCTATGGCTACACCTTC | CASRQVSGKVYGYTF
- | TRBJ1-3 | TRBV29-1 | TGCAGCGCGGGACTTAGCTCTGGAAACACCATATATTTT | CSAGLSSGNTIYF
TRBD2 | TRBJ2-7 | TRBV4-2 | TGTGCCAGCAGCCAACGGGGAGGGTCGACCTACGAGCAGTACTTC | CASSQRGGSTYEQYF
- | TRBJ2-3 | TRBV18 | TGTGCCAGCTCACCTAAACTGGACAGTGTGAGGGCTACGCAGTATTTT | CASSPKLDSVRATQYF
TRBD1 | TRBJ1-1 | TRBV5-1 | TGCGCCAGCAGCTGGGAGACAGGGGACACTGAAGCTTTCTTT | CASSWETGDTEAFF
- | TRBJ1-2 | TRBV2 | TGTGCCAGCAGGGACGGACAGACCAACTATGGCTACACCTTC | CASRDGQTNYGYTF
- | TRBJ1-4 | TRBV6-1 | TGTGCCAGCAGTGAACAGGAGGGATCTAATGAAAAACTGTTTTTT | CASSEQEGSNEKLFF
- | TRBJ1-2 | TRBV11-2 | TGTGCCAGCAGCTTAACGCAGGGGAGCTATGGCTACACCTTC | CASSLTQGSYGYTF
- | TRBJ2-7 | TRBV7-8 | TGTGCCAGCAGGAGTGCGGGGTCCTACGAGCAGTACTTC | CASRSAGSYEQYF
- | TRBJ2-7 | TRBV6-1 | TGTGCCAGCGGTCGGGGCTACGAGCAGTACTTC | CASGRGYEQYF
TRBD2 | TRBJ2-5 | TRBV15 | TGTGCCACCAGCAGGCCGACTAGCGGGGGGTGGATCCAAGAGACCCAGTACTTC | CATSRPTSGGWIQETQYF